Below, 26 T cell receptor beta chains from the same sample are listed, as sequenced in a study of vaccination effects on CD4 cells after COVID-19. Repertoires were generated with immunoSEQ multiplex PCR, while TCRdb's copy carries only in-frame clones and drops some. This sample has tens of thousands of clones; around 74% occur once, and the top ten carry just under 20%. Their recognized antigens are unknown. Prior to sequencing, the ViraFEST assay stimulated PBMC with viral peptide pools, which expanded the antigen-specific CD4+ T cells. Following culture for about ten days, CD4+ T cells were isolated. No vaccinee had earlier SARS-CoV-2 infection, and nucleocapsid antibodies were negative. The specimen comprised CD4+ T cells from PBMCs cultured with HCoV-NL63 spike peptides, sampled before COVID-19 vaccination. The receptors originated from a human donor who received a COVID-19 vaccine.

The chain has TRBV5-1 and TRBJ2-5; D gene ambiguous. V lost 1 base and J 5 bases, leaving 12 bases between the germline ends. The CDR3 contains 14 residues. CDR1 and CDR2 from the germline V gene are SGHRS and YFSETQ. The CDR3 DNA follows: TGCGCCAGCAGCTTGTCGGATCCCGGGGAGACCCAGTACTTC. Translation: CASSLSDPGETQYF.

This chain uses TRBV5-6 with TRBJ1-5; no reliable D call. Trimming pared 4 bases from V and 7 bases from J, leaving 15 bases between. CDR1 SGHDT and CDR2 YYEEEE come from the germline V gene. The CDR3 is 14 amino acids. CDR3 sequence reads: CASSIRASAQPQHF. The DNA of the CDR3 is TGTGCCAGCAGCATCCGGGCCTCAGCCCAGCCCCAGCATTTT.

The CDR3 nucleotides read TGTGCCAGCAGTAACGGCCTGAACACCGGGGAGCTGTTTTTT. Amino acids: CASSNGLNTGELFF. The rearrangement links TRBV6-2 or TRBV6-3 to TRBJ2-2; D uncertain. The CDR3 is made up of 14 amino acids. Deletions cut 5 bases from V and 1 base from J, with 8 bases between. Germline loops: CDR1 MNHEY, CDR2 SVGEGT.

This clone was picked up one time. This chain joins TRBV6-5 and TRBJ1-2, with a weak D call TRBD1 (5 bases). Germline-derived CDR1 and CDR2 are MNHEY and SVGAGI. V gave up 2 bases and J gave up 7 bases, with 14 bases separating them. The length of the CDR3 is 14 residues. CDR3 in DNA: TGTGCCAGCAGTTACGGCGGGGGGATGGTTGGCTACACCTTC. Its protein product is CASSYGGGMVGYTF.

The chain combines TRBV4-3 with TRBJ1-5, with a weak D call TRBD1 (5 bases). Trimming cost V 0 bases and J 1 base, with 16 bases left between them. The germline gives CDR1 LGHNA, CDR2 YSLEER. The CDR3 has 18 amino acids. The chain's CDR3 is CASSQEIGNRLSNQPQHF. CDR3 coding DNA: TGCGCCAGCAGCCAAGAGATTGGGAACAGGCTCAGCAATCAGCCCCAGCATTTT.

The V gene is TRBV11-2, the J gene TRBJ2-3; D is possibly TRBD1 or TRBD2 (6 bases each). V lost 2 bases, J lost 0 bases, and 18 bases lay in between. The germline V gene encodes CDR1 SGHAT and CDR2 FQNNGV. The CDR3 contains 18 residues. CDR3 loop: CASSLTPGAVTSTDTQYF. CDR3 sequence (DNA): TGTGCCAGCAGCTTAACCCCGGGGGCGGTGACTAGCACAGATACGCAGTATTTT.

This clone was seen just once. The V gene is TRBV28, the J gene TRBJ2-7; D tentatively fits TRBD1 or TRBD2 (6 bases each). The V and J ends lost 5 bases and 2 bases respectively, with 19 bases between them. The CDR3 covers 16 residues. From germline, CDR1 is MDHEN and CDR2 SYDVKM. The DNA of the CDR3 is TGTGCCAGCAGTGCCCTCGGACAGCCGGGGGCCTACGAGCAGTACTTC. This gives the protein CASSALGQPGAYEQYF.

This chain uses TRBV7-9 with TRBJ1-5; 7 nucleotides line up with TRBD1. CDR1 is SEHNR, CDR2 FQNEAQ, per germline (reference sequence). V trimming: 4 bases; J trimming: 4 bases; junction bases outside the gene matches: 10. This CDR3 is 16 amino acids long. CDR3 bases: TGTGCCAGCAGCTCATATAGAGGACAGGAGAATCAGCCCCAGCATTTT. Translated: CASSSYRGQENQPQHF.

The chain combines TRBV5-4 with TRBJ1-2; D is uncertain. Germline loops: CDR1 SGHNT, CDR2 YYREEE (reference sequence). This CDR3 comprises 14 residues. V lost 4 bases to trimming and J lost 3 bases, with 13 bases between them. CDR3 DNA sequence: TGTGCCAGCAGCCGGAGGGCCGGAGACTATGGCTACACCTTC. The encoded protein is CASSRRAGDYGYTF.

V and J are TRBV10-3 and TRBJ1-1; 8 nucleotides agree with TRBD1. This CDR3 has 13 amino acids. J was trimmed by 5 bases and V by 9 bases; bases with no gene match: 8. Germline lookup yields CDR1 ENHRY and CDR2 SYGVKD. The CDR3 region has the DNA TGTGCCATTGGGACAGGCGAGTATACTGAAGCTTTCTTT. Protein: CAIGTGEYTEAFF.

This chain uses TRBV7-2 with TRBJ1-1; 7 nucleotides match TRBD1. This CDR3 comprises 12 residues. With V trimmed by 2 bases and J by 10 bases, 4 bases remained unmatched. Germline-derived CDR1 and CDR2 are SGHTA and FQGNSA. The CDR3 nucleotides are TGTGCCAGCAGCTTAAGGCAGGGGGGAGCTTTCTTT. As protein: CASSLRQGGAFF.

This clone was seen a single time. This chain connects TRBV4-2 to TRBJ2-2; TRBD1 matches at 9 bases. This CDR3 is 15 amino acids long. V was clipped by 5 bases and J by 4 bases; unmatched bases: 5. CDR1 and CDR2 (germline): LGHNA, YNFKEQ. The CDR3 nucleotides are TGTGCCAGCAGCTTACAGGGGGCAGGCACCGGGGAGCTGTTTTTT. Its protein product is CASSLQGAGTGELFF.

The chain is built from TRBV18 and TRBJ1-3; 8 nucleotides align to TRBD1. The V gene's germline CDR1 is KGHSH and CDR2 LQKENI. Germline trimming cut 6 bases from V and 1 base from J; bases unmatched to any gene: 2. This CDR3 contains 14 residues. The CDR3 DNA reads TGTGCCAGCTCCGGACAGGGATCTGGAAACACCATATATTTT. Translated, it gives CASSGQGSGNTIYF.

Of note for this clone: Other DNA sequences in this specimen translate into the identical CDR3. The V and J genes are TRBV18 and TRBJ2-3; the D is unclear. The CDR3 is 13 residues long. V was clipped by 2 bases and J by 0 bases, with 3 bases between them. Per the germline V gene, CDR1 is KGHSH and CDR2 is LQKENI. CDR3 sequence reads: CASSPSSTDTQYF. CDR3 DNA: TGTGCCAGCTCACCAAGCAGCACAGATACGCAGTATTTT.

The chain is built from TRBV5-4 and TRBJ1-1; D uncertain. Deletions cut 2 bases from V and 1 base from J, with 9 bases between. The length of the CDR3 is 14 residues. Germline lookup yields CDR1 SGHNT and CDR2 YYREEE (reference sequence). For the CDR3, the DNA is TGTGCCAGCAGCTTCCGGACGGGGAACACTGAAGCTTTCTTT. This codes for CASSFRTGNTEAFF.

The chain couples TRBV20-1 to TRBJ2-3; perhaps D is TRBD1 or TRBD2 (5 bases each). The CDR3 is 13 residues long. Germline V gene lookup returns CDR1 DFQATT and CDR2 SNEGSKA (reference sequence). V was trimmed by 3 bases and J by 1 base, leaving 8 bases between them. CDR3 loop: CSASRGGTDTQYF. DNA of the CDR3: TGCAGTGCTAGTAGAGGGGGCACAGATACGCAGTATTTT.

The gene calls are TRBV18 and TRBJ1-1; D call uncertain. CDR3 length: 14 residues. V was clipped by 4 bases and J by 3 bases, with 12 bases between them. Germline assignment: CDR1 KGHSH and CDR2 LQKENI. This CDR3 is CASSLRLVDTEAFF. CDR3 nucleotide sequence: TGTGCCAGCTCACTACGCCTAGTAGACACTGAAGCTTTCTTT.

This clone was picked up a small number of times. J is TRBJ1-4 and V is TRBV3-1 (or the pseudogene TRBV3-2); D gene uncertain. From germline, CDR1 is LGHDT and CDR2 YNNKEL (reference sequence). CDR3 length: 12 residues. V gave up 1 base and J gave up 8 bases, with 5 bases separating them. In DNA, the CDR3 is TGTGCCAGCAGCCAAGGGCGAGAAAAACTGTTTTTT. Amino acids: CASSQGREKLFF.

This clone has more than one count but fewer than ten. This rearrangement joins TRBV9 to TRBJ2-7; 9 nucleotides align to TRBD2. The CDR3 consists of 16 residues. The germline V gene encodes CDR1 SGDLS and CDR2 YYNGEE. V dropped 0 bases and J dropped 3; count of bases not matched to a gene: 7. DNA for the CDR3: TGTGCCAGCAGCGTAGACCCACTAGCGGGTGGCTACGAGCAGTACTTC. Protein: CASSVDPLAGGYEQYF.

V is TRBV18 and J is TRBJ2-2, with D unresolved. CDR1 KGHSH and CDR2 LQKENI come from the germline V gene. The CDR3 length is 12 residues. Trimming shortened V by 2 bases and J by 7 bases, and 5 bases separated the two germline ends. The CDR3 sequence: CASSPRVGELFF. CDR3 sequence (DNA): TGTGCCAGCTCACCAAGGGTCGGGGAGCTGTTTTTT.

CDR3 protein: CASSYGTSGSWSGEQYF. Here the CDR3 DNA reads TGTGCCAGCAGTTACGGGACTAGCGGATCCTGGTCGGGAGAGCAGTACTTC. This chain uses TRBV6-2 or TRBV6-3 with TRBJ2-7, with 11 bases lining up with TRBD2. The junction had 13 bases not matched to a gene; V was cut back by 2 bases and J by 7 bases. The germline V gene encodes CDR1 MNHEY and CDR2 SVGEGT. The CDR3 spans 17 residues.

CDR3 coding DNA: TGTGCCAGCACCACATCTATTTTGCGAGCTAACTATGGCTACACCTTC. It specifies CASTTSILRANYGYTF. The V gene is TRBV7-9, the J gene TRBJ1-2; unclear D gene. The V gene's germline CDR1 is SEHNR and CDR2 FQNEAQ (reference sequence). The V end lost 7 bases, the J end lost 0 bases, and 18 bases lay between the germline ends. This CDR3 region has 16 residues.

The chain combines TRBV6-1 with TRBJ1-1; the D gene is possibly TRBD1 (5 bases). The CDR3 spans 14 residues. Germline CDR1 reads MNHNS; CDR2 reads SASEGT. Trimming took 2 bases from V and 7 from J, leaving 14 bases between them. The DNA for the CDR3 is TGTGCCAGCAGTGAAACTGGGCGGGGGATTGAAGCTTTCTTT. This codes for CASSETGRGIEAFF.

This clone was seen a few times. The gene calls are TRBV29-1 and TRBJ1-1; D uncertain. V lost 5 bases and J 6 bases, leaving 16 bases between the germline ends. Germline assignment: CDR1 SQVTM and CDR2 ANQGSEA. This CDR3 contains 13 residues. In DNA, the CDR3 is TGCAGCGTTCACTCCCTTCTTAGAGCTGAAGCTTTCTTT. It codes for CSVHSLLRAEAFF.

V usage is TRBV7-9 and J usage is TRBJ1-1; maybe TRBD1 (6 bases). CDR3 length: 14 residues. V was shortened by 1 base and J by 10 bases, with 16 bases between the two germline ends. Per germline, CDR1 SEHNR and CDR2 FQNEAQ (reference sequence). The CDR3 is CASSLGGHGILAFF. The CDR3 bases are TGTGCCAGCAGCTTAGGGGGGCACGGGATCTTAGCTTTCTTT.

CDR3 in amino acids: CAIGQERNTEAFF. The CDR3 DNA reads TGTGCCATCGGACAGGAGAGGAACACTGAAGCTTTCTTT. The chain joins TRBV10-3 to TRBJ1-1, with 7 nucleotides matching TRBD1. CDR3 length: 13 amino acids. V lost 8 bases to trimming and J lost 1 base; unmatched junction nucleotides: 4. Germline values: CDR1 ENHRY, CDR2 SYGVKD.